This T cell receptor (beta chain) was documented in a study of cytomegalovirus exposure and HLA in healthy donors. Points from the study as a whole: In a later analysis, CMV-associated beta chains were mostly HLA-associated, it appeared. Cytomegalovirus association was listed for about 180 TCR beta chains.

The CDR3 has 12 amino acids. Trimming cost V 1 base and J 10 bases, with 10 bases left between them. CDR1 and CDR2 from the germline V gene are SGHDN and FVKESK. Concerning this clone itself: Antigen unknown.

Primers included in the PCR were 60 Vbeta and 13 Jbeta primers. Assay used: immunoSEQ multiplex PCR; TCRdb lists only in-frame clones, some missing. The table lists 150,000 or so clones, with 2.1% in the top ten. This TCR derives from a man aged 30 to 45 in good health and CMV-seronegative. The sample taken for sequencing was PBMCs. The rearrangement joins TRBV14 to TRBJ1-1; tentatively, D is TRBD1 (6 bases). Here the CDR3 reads CASSQGPGAAFF. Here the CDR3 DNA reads TGTGCCAGCAGCCAAGGCCCAGGGGCAGCTTTCTTT.